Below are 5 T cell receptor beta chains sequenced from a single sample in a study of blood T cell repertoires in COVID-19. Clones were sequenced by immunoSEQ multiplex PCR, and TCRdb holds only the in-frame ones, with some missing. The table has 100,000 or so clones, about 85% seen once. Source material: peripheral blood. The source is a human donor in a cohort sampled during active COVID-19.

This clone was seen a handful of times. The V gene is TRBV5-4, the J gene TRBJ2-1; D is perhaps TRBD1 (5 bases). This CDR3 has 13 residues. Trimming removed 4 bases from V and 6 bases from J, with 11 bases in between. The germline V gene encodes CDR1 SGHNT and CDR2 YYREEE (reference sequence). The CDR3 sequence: CASSQQGSNEQFF. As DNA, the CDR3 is TGTGCCAGCAGCCAGCAGGGATCCAATGAGCAGTTCTTC.

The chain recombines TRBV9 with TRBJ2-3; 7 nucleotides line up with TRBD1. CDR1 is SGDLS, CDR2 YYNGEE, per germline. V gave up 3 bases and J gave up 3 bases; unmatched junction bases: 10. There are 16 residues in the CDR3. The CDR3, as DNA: TGTGCCAGCAGCGGAGGGGTAGGGGGCGGTACAGATACGCAGTATTTT. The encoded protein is CASSGGVGGGTDTQYF.

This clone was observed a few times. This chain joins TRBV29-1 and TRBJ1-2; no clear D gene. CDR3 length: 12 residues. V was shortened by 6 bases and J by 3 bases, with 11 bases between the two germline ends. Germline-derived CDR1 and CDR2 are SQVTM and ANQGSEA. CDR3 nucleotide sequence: TGCAGCGTATCACATGGTGACTATGGCTACACCTTC. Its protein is CSVSHGDYGYTF.

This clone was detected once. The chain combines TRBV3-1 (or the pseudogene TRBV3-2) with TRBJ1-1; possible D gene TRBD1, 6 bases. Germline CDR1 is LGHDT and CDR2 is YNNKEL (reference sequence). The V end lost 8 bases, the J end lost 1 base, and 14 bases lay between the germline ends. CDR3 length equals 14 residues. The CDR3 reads CASGSTGRNTEAFF. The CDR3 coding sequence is TGTGCCAGCGGGAGCACAGGGAGGAACACTGAAGCTTTCTTT.

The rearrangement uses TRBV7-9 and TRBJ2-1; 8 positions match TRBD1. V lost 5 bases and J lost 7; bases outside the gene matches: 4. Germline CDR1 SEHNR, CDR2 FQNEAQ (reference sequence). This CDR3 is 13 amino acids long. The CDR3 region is CASSRQGRNEQFF. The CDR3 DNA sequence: TGTGCCAGCAGCCGACAGGGGAGGAATGAGCAGTTCTTC.